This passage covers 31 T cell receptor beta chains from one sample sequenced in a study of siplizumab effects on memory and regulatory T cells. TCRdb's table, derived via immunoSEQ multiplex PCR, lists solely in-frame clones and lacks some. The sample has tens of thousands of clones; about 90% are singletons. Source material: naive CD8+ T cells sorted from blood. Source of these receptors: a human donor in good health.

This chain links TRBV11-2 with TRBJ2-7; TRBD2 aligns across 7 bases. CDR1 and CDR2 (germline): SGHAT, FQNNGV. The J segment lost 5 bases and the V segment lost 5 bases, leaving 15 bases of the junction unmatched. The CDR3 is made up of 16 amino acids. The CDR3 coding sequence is TGTGCCAGCAGCCCTTGGACTAGGGCGACCCTCCACGAGCAGTACTTC. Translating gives CASSPWTRATLHEQYF.

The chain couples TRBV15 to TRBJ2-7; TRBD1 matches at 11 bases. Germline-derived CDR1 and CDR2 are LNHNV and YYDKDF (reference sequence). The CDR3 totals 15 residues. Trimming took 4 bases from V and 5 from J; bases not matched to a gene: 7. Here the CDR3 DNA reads TGTGCCACCAGCACCCCGGACAGGGGGCTTAACGAGCAGTACTTC. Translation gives CATSTPDRGLNEQYF.

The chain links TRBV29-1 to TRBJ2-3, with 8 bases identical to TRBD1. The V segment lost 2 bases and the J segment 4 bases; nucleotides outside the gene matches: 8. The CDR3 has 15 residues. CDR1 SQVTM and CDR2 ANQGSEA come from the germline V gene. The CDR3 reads CSVESYQGAADTQYF. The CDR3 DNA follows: TGCAGCGTTGAAAGTTATCAGGGGGCGGCAGATACGCAGTATTTT.

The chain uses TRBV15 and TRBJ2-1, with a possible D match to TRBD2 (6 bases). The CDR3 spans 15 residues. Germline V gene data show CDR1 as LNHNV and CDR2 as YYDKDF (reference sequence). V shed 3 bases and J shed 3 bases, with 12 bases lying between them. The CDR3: CATSSGRDFYNEQFF. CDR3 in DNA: TGTGCCACCAGCAGCGGGAGAGATTTCTACAATGAGCAGTTCTTC.

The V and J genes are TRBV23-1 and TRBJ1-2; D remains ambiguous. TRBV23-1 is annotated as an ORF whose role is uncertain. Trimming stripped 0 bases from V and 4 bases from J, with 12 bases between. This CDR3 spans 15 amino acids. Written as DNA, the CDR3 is TGCGCCAGCAGTCAATCGGTTAGGGCAGTCTATGGCTACACCTTC. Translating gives CASSQSVRAVYGYTF.

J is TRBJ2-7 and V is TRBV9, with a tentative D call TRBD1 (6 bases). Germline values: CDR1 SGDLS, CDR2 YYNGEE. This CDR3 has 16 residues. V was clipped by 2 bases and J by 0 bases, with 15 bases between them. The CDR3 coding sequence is TGTGCCAGCAGCGTTGCCCGGGACACCACCTCCTACGAGCAGTACTTC. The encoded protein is CASSVARDTTSYEQYF.

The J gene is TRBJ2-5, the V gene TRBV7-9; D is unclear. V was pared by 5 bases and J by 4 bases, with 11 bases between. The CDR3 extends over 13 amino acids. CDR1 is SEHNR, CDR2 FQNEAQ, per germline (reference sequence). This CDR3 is CASSPVSGETQYF. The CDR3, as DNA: TGTGCCAGCAGCCCAGTCTCAGGAGAGACCCAGTACTTC.

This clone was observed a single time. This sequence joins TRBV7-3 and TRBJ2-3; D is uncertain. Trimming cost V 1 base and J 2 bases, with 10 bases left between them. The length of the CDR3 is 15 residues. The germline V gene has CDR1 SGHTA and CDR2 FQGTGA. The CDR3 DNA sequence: TGTGCCAGCAGCTTAATACTCGGGTCCACAGATACGCAGTATTTT. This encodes CASSLILGSTDTQYF.

The CDR3 loop is CASSGAAGDPYNEQFF. CDR3 nucleotides: TGTGCCAGCAGCGGGGCGGCGGGGGACCCCTACAATGAGCAGTTCTTC. This chain connects TRBV13 to TRBJ2-1, with 7 bases fitting TRBD2. The V segment lost 5 bases and the J segment 2 bases; nucleotides outside the gene matches: 9. The CDR3 is 16 amino acids. CDR1 is PRHDT and CDR2 is FYEKMQ in the germline V gene (reference sequence).

The CDR3 DNA reads as TGTGCCAGCAGCGCCCCAGCGGGGTTTGGAACTAATGAAAAACTGTTTTTT. Translation: CASSAPAGFGTNEKLFF. J is TRBJ1-4 and V is TRBV7-8; D gene uncertain. V lost 5 bases to trimming and J lost 1 base, with 17 bases between them. This CDR3 spans 17 amino acids. In germline, CDR1 is SGHVS, CDR2 FQNEAQ.

This CDR3 reads CASSQDGASQETQYF. In DNA, the CDR3 is TGCGCCAGCAGCCAAGACGGGGCCTCCCAAGAGACCCAGTACTTC. This chain joins TRBV4-1 and TRBJ2-5, with D perhaps assigned TRBD1 or TRBD2 (5 bases each). CDR1 and CDR2 from the germline V gene are MGHRA and YSYEKL. The CDR3 spans 15 residues. The V gene lost 0 bases and the J gene lost 1 base, with 9 bases spanning the gap.

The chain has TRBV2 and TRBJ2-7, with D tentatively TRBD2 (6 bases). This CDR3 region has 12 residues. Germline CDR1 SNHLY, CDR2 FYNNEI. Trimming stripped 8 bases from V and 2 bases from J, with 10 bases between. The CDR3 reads CASGEETYEQYF. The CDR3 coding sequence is TGTGCCAGCGGGGAGGAAACCTACGAGCAGTACTTC.

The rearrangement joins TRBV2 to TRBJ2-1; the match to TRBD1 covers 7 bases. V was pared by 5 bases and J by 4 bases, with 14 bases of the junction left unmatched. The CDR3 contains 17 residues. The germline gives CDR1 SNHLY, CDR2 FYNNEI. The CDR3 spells CASSLRGTVMGYNEQFF. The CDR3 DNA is TGTGCCAGCAGTCTAAGGGGGACAGTAATGGGATACAATGAGCAGTTCTTC.

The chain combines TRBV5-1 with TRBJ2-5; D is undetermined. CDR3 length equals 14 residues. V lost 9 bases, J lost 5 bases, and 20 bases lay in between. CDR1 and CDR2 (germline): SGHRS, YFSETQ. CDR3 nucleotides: TGCGCCACGTCGCGTCTGGGCTTCCTGGAGACCCAGTACTTC. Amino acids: CATSRLGFLETQYF.

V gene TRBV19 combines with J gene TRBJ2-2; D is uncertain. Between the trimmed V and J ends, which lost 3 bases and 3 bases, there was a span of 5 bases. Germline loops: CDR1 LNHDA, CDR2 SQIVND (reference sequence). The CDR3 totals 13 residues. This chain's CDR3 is CASSILDTGELFF. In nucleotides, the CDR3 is TGTGCCAGTAGTATTCTGGACACCGGGGAGCTGTTTTTT.

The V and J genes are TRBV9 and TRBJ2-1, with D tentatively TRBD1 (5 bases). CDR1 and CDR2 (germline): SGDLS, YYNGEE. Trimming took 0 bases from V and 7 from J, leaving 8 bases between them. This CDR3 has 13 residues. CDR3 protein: CASSVEGWNEQFF. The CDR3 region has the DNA TGTGCCAGCAGCGTAGAGGGGTGGAATGAGCAGTTCTTC.

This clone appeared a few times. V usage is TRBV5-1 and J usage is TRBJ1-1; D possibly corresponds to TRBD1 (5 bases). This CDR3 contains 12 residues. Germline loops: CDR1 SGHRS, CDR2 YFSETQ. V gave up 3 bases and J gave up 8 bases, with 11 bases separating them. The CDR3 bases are TGCGCCAGCAGCTCGAACGGGGGAGAAGCTTTCTTT. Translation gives CASSSNGGEAFF.

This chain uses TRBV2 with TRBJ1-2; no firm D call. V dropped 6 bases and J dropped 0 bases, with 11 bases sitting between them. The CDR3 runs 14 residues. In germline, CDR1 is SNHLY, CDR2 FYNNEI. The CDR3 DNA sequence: TGTGCCAGCAGCCAGGAGTTAGCTAACTATGGCTACACCTTC. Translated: CASSQELANYGYTF.

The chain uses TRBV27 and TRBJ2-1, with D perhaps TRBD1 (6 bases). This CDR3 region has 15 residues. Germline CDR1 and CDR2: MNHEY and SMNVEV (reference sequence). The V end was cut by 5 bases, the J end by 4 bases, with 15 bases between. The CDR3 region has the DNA TGTGCCAGCAGTCAGGGGAATGGTCTTTACAATGAGCAGTTCTTC. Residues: CASSQGNGLYNEQFF.

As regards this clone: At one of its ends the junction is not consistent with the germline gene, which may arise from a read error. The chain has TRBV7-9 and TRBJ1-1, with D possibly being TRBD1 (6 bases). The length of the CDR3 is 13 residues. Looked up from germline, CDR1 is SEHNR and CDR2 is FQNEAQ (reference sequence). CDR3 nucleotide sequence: TGTGCCAGCAATGACCCGGGACACACAGAAGCTTTCTTT. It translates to CASNDPGHTEAFF.

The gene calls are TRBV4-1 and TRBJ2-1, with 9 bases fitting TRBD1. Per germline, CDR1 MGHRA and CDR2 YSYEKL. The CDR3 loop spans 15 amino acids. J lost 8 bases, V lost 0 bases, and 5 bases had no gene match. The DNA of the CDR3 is TGCGCCAGCAGCCAAGAGGGACAGGGAAGGGATGAGCAGTTCTTC. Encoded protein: CASSQEGQGRDEQFF.

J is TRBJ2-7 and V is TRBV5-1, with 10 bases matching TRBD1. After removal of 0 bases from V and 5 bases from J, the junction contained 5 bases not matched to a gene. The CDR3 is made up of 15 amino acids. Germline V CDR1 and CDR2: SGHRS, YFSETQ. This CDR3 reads CASSLGGQGSHEQYF. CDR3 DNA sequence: TGCGCCAGCAGCTTGGGGGGACAGGGGAGCCACGAGCAGTACTTC.

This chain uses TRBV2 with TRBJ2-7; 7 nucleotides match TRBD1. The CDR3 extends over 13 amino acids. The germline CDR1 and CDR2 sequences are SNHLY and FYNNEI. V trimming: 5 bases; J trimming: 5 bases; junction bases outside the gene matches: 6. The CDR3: CASSTDRAHEQYF. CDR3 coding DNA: TGTGCCAGCAGTACCGACAGGGCCCACGAGCAGTACTTC. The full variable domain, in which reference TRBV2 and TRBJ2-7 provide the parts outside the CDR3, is EPEVTQTPSHQVTQMGQEVILRCVPISNHLYFYWYRQILGQKVEFLVSFYNNEISEKSEIFDDQFSVERPDGSNFTLKIRSTKLEDSAMYFCASSTDRAHEQYFGPGTRLTVT.

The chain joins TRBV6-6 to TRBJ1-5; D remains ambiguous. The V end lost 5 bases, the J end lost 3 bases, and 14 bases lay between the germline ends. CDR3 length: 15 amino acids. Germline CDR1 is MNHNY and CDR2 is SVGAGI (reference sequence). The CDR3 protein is CASSAAGGYNQPQHF. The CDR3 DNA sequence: TGTGCCAGCAGTGCCGCGGGAGGATACAATCAGCCCCAGCATTTT.

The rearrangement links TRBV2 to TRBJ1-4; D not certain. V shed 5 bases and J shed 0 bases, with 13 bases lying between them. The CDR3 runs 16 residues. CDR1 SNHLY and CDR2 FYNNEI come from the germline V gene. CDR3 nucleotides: TGTGCCAGCAGTCGCATCGACGGTCCAACTAATGAAAAACTGTTTTTT. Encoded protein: CASSRIDGPTNEKLFF.

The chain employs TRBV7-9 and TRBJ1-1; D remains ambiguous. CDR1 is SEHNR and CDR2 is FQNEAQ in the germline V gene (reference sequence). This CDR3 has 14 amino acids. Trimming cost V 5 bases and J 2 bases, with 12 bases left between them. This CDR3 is CASSPTTDNTEAFF. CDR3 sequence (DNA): TGTGCCAGCAGCCCCACCACGGACAACACTGAAGCTTTCTTT.

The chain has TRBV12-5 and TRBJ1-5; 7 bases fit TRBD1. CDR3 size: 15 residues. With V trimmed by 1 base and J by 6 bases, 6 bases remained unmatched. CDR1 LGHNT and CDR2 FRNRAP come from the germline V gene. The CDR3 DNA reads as TGTGCTAGTGGTTTGGCTCGACAGGGCGGTCAGCCCCAGCATTTT. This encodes CASGLARQGGQPQHF.

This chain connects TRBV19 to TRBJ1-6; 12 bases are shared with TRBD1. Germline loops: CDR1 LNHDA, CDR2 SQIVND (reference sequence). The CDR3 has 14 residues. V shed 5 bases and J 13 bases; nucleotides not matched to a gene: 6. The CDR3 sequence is CASSPGTGGMPLHF. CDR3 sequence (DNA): TGTGCCAGTAGTCCCGGGACAGGGGGCATGCCCCTCCACTTT.

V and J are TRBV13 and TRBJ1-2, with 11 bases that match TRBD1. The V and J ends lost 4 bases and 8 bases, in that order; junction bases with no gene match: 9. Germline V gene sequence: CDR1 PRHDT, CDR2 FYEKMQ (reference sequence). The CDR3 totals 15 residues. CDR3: CASSYRTGGWEGYTF. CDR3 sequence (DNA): TGTGCCAGCAGCTATAGGACAGGGGGCTGGGAAGGCTACACCTTC.

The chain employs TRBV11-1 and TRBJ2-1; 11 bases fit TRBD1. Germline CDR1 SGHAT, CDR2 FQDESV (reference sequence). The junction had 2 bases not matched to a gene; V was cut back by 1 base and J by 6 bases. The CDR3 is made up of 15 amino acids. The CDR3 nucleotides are TGTGCCAGCAGCTTAGTTGGACAGGGGGCCAATGAGCAGTTCTTC. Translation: CASSLVGQGANEQFF.

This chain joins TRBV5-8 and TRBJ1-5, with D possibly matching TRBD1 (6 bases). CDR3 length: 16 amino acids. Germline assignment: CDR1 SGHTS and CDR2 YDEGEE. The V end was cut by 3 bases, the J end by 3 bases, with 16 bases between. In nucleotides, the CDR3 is TGTGCCAGCAGCTCCTACAGCCGGGGGCTCAATCAGCCCCAGCATTTT. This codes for CASSSYSRGLNQPQHF.